This is a list of T cell receptor beta chains from one sample in a study of blood T cell repertoires in COVID-19. TCRdb's copy holds only in-frame clones and misses some; the assay was immunoSEQ multiplex PCR. The profile shows approximately 400,000 clones, around 90% of them singletons. Sequencing was done on a sample of PBMCs or T cells enriched from blood (not recorded which). These TCRs come from a woman between 18 and 29 years old who had recovered from COVID-19. The CDR3 runs from the conserved cysteine through the conserved F or W. The D gene is left open where the match is weak. Part of the rows lack a size; the others show once, few, many or a class for expanded clones.

CDR3 DNA,CDR3 protein,V gene,J gene,clone size,D gene
TGTGCCAGCAGCTTGGTTCGGGGGGCGAGGAATACGCAGTATTTT,CASSLVRGARNTQYF,TRBV7-9,TRBJ2-3,NA,NA
TGTGCCAGCAGTCCCCCGGACAGGACATATGGCTACACCTTC,CASSPPDRTYGYTF,TRBV2,TRBJ1-2,once,TRBD1
TGTGCCAGCAGCATCGCGCCGAAGAACTTAAACACTGAAGCTTTCTTT,CASSIAPKNLNTEAFF,TRBV11-2,TRBJ1-1,once,NA
TGTGCCAGCAGCTCAGGCGTGACCCAGTACTTC,CASSSGVTQYF,TRBV7-9,TRBJ2-5,NA,NA
TGTGCCAGCAGCTCCCCCCTGACGGAGATATACGAGCAGTACTTC,CASSSPLTEIYEQYF,TRBV7-9,TRBJ2-7,NA,NA
TGCGCCAGCAGTGAGTCGACAGCGGGCCAAGAGACCCAGTACTTC,CASSESTAGQETQYF,TRBV10-1,TRBJ2-5,NA,NA
TGCAGCGTTTCCGGACTGGAGGGTTCCTACGAGCAGTACTTC,CSVSGLEGSYEQYF,TRBV29-1,TRBJ2-7,NA,NA
TGCAGTGCTTCGCAGGGGGCGGAAGCTTTCTTT,CSASQGAEAFF,TRBV20-1,TRBJ1-1,NA,TRBD1
TGTGCCAGCAGCTCTGGGGACAGCTCCTACGAGCAGTACTTC,CASSSGDSSYEQYF,TRBV13,TRBJ2-7,NA,TRBD1
TGTGCCAGCAGCCTACAGGGATTGGACACCGGGGAGCTGTTTTTT,CASSLQGLDTGELFF,TRBV28,TRBJ2-2,NA,NA
TGTGCCAGCAGCGGGGGGAGGGGAGAGACCCAGTACTTC,CASSGGRGETQYF,TRBV7-6,TRBJ2-5,once,TRBD2